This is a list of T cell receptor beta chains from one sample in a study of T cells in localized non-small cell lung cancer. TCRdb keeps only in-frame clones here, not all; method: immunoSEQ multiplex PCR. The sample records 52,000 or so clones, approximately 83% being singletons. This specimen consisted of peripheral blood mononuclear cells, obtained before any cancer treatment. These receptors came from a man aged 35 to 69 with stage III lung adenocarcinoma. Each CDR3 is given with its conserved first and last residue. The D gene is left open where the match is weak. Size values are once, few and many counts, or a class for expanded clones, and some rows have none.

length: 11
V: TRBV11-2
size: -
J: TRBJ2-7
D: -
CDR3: CASSSSYEQYF
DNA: TGTGCCAGCAGCTCTTCCTACGAGCAGTACTTC

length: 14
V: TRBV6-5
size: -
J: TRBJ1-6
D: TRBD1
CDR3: CASSYSRQGAPLHF
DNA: TGTGCCAGCAGTTACTCGCGACAGGGGGCACCCCTCCACTTT

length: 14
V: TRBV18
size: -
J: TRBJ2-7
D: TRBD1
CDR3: CASSQGAQTYEQYF
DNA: TGTGCCAGCTCACAGGGGGCTCAAACCTACGAGCAGTACTTC

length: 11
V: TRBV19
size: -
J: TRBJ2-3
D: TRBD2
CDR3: CASHRGGTQYF
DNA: TGTGCCAGTCATCGGGGGGGTACGCAGTATTTT

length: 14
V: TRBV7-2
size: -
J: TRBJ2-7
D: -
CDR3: CASSPDTFSYEQYF
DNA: TGTGCCAGCAGCCCGGACACTTTCTCCTACGAGCAGTACTTC

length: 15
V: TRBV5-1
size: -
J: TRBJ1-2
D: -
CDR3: CASTPSPPGADGYTF
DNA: TGCGCCAGCACCCCTTCCCCCCCAGGGGCGGATGGCTACACCTTC

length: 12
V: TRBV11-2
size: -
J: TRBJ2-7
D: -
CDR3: CASSSQDYEQYF
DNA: TGTGCCAGCAGCTCACAGGACTACGAGCAGTACTTC

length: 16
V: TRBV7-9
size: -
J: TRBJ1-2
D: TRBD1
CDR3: CASSLSTVQGADGYTF
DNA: TGTGCCAGCAGCTTATCTACCGTGCAGGGGGCGGATGGCTACACCTTC

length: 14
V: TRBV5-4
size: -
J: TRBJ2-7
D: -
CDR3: CASSSGGSSYEQYF
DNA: TGTGCCAGCAGCTCAGGGGGGAGCTCCTACGAGCAGTACTTC

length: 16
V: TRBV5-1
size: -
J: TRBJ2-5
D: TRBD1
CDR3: CASSRWAGQGQETQYF
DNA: TGCGCCAGCAGCCGTTGGGCGGGACAGGGACAAGAGACCCAGTACTTC

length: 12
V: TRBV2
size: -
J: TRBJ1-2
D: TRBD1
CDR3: CASIGTDYGYTF
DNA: TGTGCCAGCATAGGGACAGACTATGGCTACACCTTC

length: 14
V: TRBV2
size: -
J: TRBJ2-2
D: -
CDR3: CASNGLEKGGELFF
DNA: TGTGCCAGCAACGGGTTAGAGAAGGGCGGGGAGCTGTTTTTT

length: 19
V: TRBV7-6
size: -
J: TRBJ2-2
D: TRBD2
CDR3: CASSLIGASGRYGTGELFF
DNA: TGTGCCAGCAGCTTAATAGGGGCTAGCGGGAGATACGGCACCGGGGAGCTGTTTTTT

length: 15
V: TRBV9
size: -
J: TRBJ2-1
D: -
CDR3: CASSVEASPYNEQFF
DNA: TGTGCCAGCAGCGTAGAAGCCTCCCCCTACAATGAGCAGTTCTTC

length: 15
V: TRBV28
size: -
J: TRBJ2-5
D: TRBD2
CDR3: CASSLRLAGDVTQYF
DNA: TGTGCCAGCAGTTTAAGGCTAGCGGGAGACGTGACCCAGTACTTC

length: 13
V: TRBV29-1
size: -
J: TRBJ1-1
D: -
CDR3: CSTLTGENTEAFF
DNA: TGCAGCACCCTGACAGGTGAGAACACTGAAGCTTTCTTT

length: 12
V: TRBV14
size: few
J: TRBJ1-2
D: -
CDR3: CASSQSGYGYTF
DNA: TGTGCCAGCAGCCAAAGCGGCTATGGCTACACCTTC

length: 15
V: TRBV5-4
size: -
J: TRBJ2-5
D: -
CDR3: CASSLRDSFAETQYF
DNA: TGTGCCAGCTCCCTACGGGACTCCTTTGCGGAGACCCAGTACTTC

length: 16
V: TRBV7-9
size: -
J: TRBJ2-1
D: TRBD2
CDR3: CASSSLAGGPYNEQFF
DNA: TGTGCCAGCAGCTCGCTAGCGGGGGGGCCCTACAATGAGCAGTTCTTC

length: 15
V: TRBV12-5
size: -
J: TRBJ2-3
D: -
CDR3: CASGLSSVALDTQYF
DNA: TGTGCTAGTGGTTTGTCCTCCGTCGCCCTAGATACGCAGTATTTT

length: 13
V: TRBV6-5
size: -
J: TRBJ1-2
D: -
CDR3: CASSGQNNYGYTF
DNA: TGTGCCAGCAGTGGACAGAATAACTATGGCTACACCTTC

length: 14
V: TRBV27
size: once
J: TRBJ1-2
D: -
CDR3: CASRPGGLGYGYTF
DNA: TGTGCCAGCCGCCCTGGGGGATTGGGCTATGGCTACACCTTC

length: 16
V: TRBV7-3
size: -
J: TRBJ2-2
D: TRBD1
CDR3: CASSYQGTDGTGELFF
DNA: TGTGCCAGCAGCTACCAAGGGACAGACGGCACCGGGGAGCTGTTTTTT

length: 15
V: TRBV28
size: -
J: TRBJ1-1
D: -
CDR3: CASSSPPGGRPEAFF
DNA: TGTGCCAGCAGTTCCCCTCCGGGAGGGAGGCCTGAAGCTTTCTTT

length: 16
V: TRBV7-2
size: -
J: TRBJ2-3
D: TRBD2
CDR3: CASSFGTSLGTDTQYF
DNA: TGTGCCAGCAGCTTTGGGACTAGTTTGGGCACAGATACGCAGTATTTT

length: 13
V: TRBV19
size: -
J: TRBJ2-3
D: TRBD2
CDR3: CASNGGRADTQYF
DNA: TGTGCCAGTAACGGCGGGAGGGCCGATACGCAGTATTTT

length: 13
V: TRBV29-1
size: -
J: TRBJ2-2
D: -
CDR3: CSVDSSRAGELFF
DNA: TGCAGCGTTGACTCTAGTAGGGCCGGGGAGCTGTTTTTT

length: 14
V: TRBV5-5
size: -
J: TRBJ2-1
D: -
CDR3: CASSLVLATPEQFF
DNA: TGTGCCAGCAGCTTGGTATTGGCTACTCCTGAGCAGTTCTTC

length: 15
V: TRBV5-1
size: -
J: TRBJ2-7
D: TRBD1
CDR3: CASSTGQGLWDEQYF
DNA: TGCGCCAGCAGCACCGGACAGGGGCTTTGGGACGAGCAGTACTTC